Listed below are T cell receptor beta chains from one sample, sequenced in a study of shared clonotypes between healthy human individuals. Assay used: immunoSEQ multiplex PCR; TCRdb lists only in-frame clones, some missing. The sample consists of around 2.1 million clones, just over 90% of them appearing once. Sequenced: naive CD8+ T cells from PBMCs. These receptors were collected from a man younger than 35 in good health. Some clones in this sample may be carry-over from other donors' samples. Both conserved end residues are part of each CDR3. The D gene is left open where the match is weak. Clone size is shown for a subset of rows, as once, few, many or a class of expanded clone.

- TRBJ1-1 TRBV7-8 - TGTGCCAGCAGCCCGAGGGGGACGGCGAACACTGAAGCTTTCTTT CASSPRGTANTEAFF
- TRBJ2-7 TRBV7-9 - TGTGCCAGCAGCTTAGGGGCCCGTATATATGAGGACGAGCAGTACTTC CASSLGARIYEDEQYF
TRBD2 TRBJ2-1 TRBV19 - TGTGCCAGTAGCACTCGGGAGGGCCTCGAGCAGTTCTTC CASSTREGLEQFF
- TRBJ2-3 TRBV5-1 - TGCGCCAGCAGCTTGGATGACCACATTCCAGATACGCAGTATTTT CASSLDDHIPDTQYF
- TRBJ2-5 TRBV7-9 - TGTGCCAGCAGCTTAGGAAGTGTACAGGCGTACCAAGAGACCCAGTACTTC CASSLGSVQAYQETQYF
TRBD1 TRBJ2-7 TRBV29-1 - TGCAGCGTTGAACTAGAGGTGGGGACAGGGACTATCTACGAGCAGTACTTC CSVELEVGTGTIYEQYF
- TRBJ2-5 TRBV13 - TGTGCCAGCAGCTTTGGGAAGAAAGAGACCCAGTACTTC CASSFGKKETQYF
- TRBJ2-1 TRBV27 - TGTGCCAGCTCCCCCTGGCAACCAGAGTCCTACAATGAGCAGTTCTTC CASSPWQPESYNEQFF
- TRBJ2-3 TRBV28 - TGTGCCAGCAGTTTGAGACTAATTGGCACAGATACGCAGTATTTT CASSLRLIGTDTQYF
- TRBJ2-5 TRBV7-9 - TGTGCCAGCAGACGAATAAGTTATTACCAAGAGACCCAGTACTTC CASRRISYYQETQYF
- TRBJ2-7 TRBV7-9 - TGTGCCAGCAGCTTAGGAGATGGGTCTTTGAGTCTGGGGCAGTACTTC CASSLGDGSLSLGQYF
- TRBJ2-7 TRBV6-5 - TGTGCCAGCAGCCAGAGGGTGGGCTACGAGCAGTACTTC CASSQRVGYEQYF
- TRBJ1-1 TRBV19 few TGTGCCAGTAGGTACACCGGGTTCATGAACACTGAAGCTTTCTTT CASRYTGFMNTEAFF
- TRBJ2-7 TRBV4-1 - TGCGCCAGCAGCGTCGGGACACCTACCTACGAGCAGTACTTC CASSVGTPTYEQYF
- TRBJ2-1 TRBV25-1 - TGTGCCAGCAGTGAGACTAGAGATGAGCAGTTCTTC CASSETRDEQFF
- TRBJ2-5 TRBV7-8 - TGTGCCAGCAGCCCCTGGGACGGAACCCTCGAGACCCAGTACTTC CASSPWDGTLETQYF
- TRBJ2-7 TRBV29-1 - TGCAGCGTTGGGTGGACAAGCTACGAGCAGTACTTC CSVGWTSYEQYF